The rows below give T cell receptor beta chains drawn from one sample of a study of T cell repertoires in cytomegalovirus infection. The antigens these receptors bind are not known. One entry per CDR3 protein results from TCRdb running MiXCR on the reads. The profile shows about 85,000 distinct CDR3 sequences, about half of them singletons. The starting material was CD8+ T cells from cultured PBMCs, obtained from culture after CMV antigen stimulation. The source is a human donor in good health (CMV status not recorded). Some clones in this sample may be carry-over from other donors' samples. The CDR3 runs from the conserved cysteine through the conserved F or W. The order of the fields is clone size, D gene, J gene, V gene, CDR3 DNA, CDR3 protein. D genes are given only for firm matches. Clone size is not always given. Where it is, it says once, few, many or a class for expanded clones.

clone size: .; D gene: .; J gene: TRBJ2-1; V gene: TRBV28; CDR3 DNA: TGTGCCAGCAGTACATTCCGGGACGAGCAGTTCTTC; CDR3 protein: CASSTFRDEQFF
clone size: .; D gene: .; J gene: TRBJ1-6; V gene: TRBV20-1; CDR3 DNA: TGCAGTGCTAGGTCCCTCCGGGAAGCGATCGACTCACCCCTCCACTTT; CDR3 protein: CSARSLREAIDSPLHF
clone size: few; D gene: .; J gene: TRBJ2-6; V gene: TRBV2; CDR3 DNA: TGTGCCAGCAGTGAAGGTGGGCCAGGCTCCACTGGGGCCAACGTCCTGACTTTC; CDR3 protein: CASSEGGPGSTGANVLTF
clone size: .; D gene: TRBD1; J gene: TRBJ2-5; V gene: TRBV7-9; CDR3 DNA: TGTGCCAGCAGCTTCTCACGGACAGGCGGAGAGACCCAGTACTTC; CDR3 protein: CASSFSRTGGETQYF
clone size: .; D gene: .; J gene: TRBJ2-1; V gene: TRBV9; CDR3 DNA: TGTGCCAGCAGCGTAGGGGCGGGGTCTTACAATGAGCAGTTCTTC; CDR3 protein: CASSVGAGSYNEQFF
clone size: .; D gene: .; J gene: TRBJ1-5; V gene: TRBV11-2; CDR3 DNA: TGTGCCAGCAGCTTAAGCCAGTTAAATCAGCCCCAGCATTTT; CDR3 protein: CASSLSQLNQPQHF
clone size: .; D gene: .; J gene: TRBJ2-3; V gene: TRBV27; CDR3 DNA: TGTGCCAGCAGAAGGACTAAAGGCACAGATACGCAGTATTTT; CDR3 protein: CASRRTKGTDTQYF
clone size: few; D gene: .; J gene: TRBJ2-3; V gene: TRBV7-2; CDR3 DNA: TGTGCCAGCAGCTTAGGCATCGCGGGCTCTAGCACAGATACGCAGTATTTT; CDR3 protein: CASSLGIAGSSTDTQYF
clone size: .; D gene: TRBD2; J gene: TRBJ2-5; V gene: TRBV12-3/TRBV12-4; CDR3 DNA: TGTGCCAGCAGTTTAGCGCTAACTAGCGGCCAAGAGACCCAGTACTTC; CDR3 protein: CASSLALTSGQETQYF
clone size: .; D gene: .; J gene: TRBJ1-5; V gene: TRBV20-1; CDR3 DNA: TGCAGTGCTTACACCCAAGGACACTTGAGCAATCAGCCCCAGCATTTT; CDR3 protein: CSAYTQGHLSNQPQHF
clone size: .; D gene: .; J gene: TRBJ2-6; V gene: TRBV7-6; CDR3 DNA: TGTGCTAGCGGACAAAACTCTGGGGCCAACGTCCTGACTTTC; CDR3 protein: CASGQNSGANVLTF
clone size: .; D gene: TRBD2; J gene: TRBJ2-2; V gene: TRBV2; CDR3 DNA: TGTGCCAGCAACTATGGACTAGCGGGATTGGGTACCGGGGAGCTGTTTTTT; CDR3 protein: CASNYGLAGLGTGELFF
clone size: .; D gene: .; J gene: TRBJ2-1; V gene: TRBV7-8; CDR3 DNA: TGTGCCAGCAGCAATGACGATTTTAACAATGAGCAGTTCTTC; CDR3 protein: CASSNDDFNNEQFF
clone size: few; D gene: TRBD2; J gene: TRBJ2-1; V gene: TRBV12-5; CDR3 DNA: TGTGCTAGTGGTACCCCGTTAGCGGGGGGAACCTACAATGAGCAGTTCTTC; CDR3 protein: CASGTPLAGGTYNEQFF
clone size: once; D gene: .; J gene: TRBJ2-7; V gene: TRBV6-1; CDR3 DNA: TGTGCCAGCACCTCCGGGACGGCGCTCTACGAGCAGTACTTC; CDR3 protein: CASTSGTALYEQYF
clone size: .; D gene: .; J gene: TRBJ2-5; V gene: TRBV6-8; CDR3 DNA: TGTGCCAGCAGTTTAGGGACGTTAAAGGATGAAGAGACCCAGTACTTC; CDR3 protein: CASSLGTLKDEETQYF
clone size: .; D gene: .; J gene: TRBJ1-5; V gene: TRBV11-2; CDR3 DNA: TGTGCCAGCAGCTTAGAAACGGGGCGCGGCAATCAGCCCCAGCATTTT; CDR3 protein: CASSLETGRGNQPQHF